One and the same sample provided the 7 T cell receptor beta chains below, sequenced in a study of T cell responses to AZD1222 COVID-19 vaccine. Generated by immunoSEQ multiplex PCR, the TCRdb table keeps only in-frame clones and is missing some. The sample has about 130,000 clones, about nine tenths seen once. The sequenced sample was peripheral blood, obtained on day 0 of AZD1222 vaccination. The receptors derive from an adult in good health.

V and J are TRBV3-1 (or the pseudogene TRBV3-2) and TRBJ1-1; 7 nucleotides line up with TRBD1. This CDR3 has 14 residues. J was trimmed by 3 bases and V by 5 bases; bases with no gene match: 6. CDR1 is LGHDT, CDR2 YNNKEL, per germline (reference sequence). Here the CDR3 DNA reads TGTGCCAGCAGCGCCCGGGACAGCTACACTGAAGCTTTCTTT. It specifies CASSARDSYTEAFF.

The V call is TRBV6-5, the J call TRBJ1-1; D possibly corresponds to TRBD1 (5 bases). Deletions cut 4 bases from V and 10 bases from J, with 10 bases between. Germline CDR1 MNHEY, CDR2 SVGAGI. This CDR3 comprises 11 residues. This CDR3 is CASSSSDRAFF. The CDR3 nucleotides read TGTGCCAGCAGTTCCTCCGACAGAGCTTTCTTT.

This clone was seen once. This sequence joins TRBV18 and TRBJ1-4, with unresolved D. Trimming removed 3 bases at V and 7 bases at J, with 9 bases between. The CDR3 has 13 residues. CDR1 and CDR2 from the germline V gene are KGHSH and LQKENI. CDR3 loop: CASSPSGTEKLFF. DNA of the CDR3: TGTGCCAGCTCACCGTCTGGCACTGAAAAACTGTTTTTT.

Comments on this clone: Germline is not matched at one junction end, which may reflect a read error. This chain joins TRBV6-5 and TRBJ1-6, with D possibly matching TRBD1 (5 bases). The CDR3 covers 12 residues. CDR1 is MNHEY, CDR2 SVGAGI, per germline. The CDR3 region is CASSYDRDSVDF. Written as DNA, the CDR3 is TGTGCCAGCAGTTACGATAGGGACTCCGTTGACTTT.

The chain joins TRBV6-2 or TRBV6-3 to TRBJ1-5, with 7 nucleotides matching TRBD1. Germline V gene lookup returns CDR1 MNHEY and CDR2 SVGEGT. V lost 2 bases, J lost 6 bases, and 7 bases stayed unmatched. The CDR3 consists of 15 residues. CDR3 amino acids: CASSYGTVRGQPQHF. Here the CDR3 DNA reads TGTGCCAGCAGTTACGGGACAGTCCGGGGTCAGCCCCAGCATTTT.

There are a few counts of this clone. V usage is TRBV27 and J usage is TRBJ2-7, with 7 bases that match TRBD1. V was clipped by 6 bases and J by 3 bases; unmatched bases: 8. From germline, CDR1 is MNHEY and CDR2 SMNVEV (reference sequence). There are 14 residues in the CDR3. Here the CDR3 reads CASSNRDSVYEQYF. The DNA of the CDR3 is TGTGCCAGCAGCAACCGGGACAGCGTCTACGAGCAGTACTTC.

The chain joins TRBV2 to TRBJ2-2; 10 bases map to TRBD2. V lost 3 bases to trimming and J lost 4 bases; unmatched junction nucleotides: 11. CDR1 is SNHLY, CDR2 FYNNEI, per germline. This CDR3 has 18 residues. The CDR3 nucleotides read TGTGCCAGCAGTGATAGGCAGCGGGGGGGCCGGGGCACCGGGGAGCTGTTTTTT. This sequence encodes CASSDRQRGGRGTGELFF.